The sequence of this T cell receptor (beta chain) was determined in a study of T-cell reconstitution after alpha-beta-depleted transplantation in children. Germline V gives CDR1 MDHEN, CDR2 SYDVKM. The V and J ends lost 5 bases and 3 bases respectively, with 17 bases between them. This CDR3 is built from 15 residues. There are many counts of this clonotype. Unique molecular identifiers were used in preparing the TCRbeta library. From the PCR reads, TCRdb called clonotypes with MiXCR, one entry per CDR3 protein. Here the sample spans about 610,000 distinct CDR3 sequences, roughly a tenth being singletons.

The TCR was taken from a human donor who donated a stem cell graft to a child with acute myeloid leukemia. The sequenced sample was PBMCs from the stem cell graft donor, obtained from the stem cell graft. The V and J genes are TRBV28 and TRBJ2-7, with D perhaps TRBD1 or TRBD2 (6 bases each). The CDR3 bases are TGTGCCAGCAGTCGAGCAAAGGGGGGTAACTACGAGCAGTACTTC. Translation: CASSRAKGGNYEQYF.